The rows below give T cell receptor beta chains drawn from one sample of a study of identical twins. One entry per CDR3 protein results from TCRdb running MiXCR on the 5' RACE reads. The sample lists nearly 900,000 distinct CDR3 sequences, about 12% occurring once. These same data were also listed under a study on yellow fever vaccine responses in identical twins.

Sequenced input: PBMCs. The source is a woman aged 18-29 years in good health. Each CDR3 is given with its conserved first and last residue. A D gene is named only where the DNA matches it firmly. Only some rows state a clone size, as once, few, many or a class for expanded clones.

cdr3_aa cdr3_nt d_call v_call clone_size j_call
CASSRTGQSSYNEQFF TGTGCCAGCAGCCGTACCGGACAGAGCTCCTACAATGAGCAGTTCTTC - TRBV12-3/TRBV12-4 many TRBJ2-1
CASSHTEGNQPQHF TGTGCCAGCAGCCACACAGAGGGCAATCAGCCCCAGCATTTT - TRBV7-9 - TRBJ1-5
CASSKDTNQPQHF TGTGCCAGCAGCAAGGACACGAATCAGCCCCAGCATTTT - TRBV11-2 - TRBJ1-5
CASSYSMHRDTGELFF TGTGCCAGCAGTTACTCGATGCACAGGGACACCGGGGAGCTGTTTTTT - TRBV6-5 few TRBJ2-2
CSARAGTALNYGYTF TGCAGTGCTAGAGCCGGGACAGCACTCAACTATGGCTACACCTTC TRBD1 TRBV20-1 - TRBJ1-2
CASSHPPGADSTDTQYF TGTGCCAGTAGTCACCCCCCAGGAGCGGATAGCACAGATACGCAGTATTTT - TRBV19 - TRBJ2-3
CASSVRTGLGVYNEQFF TGCGCCAGCAGCGTAAGGACAGGGTTGGGGGTCTACAATGAGCAGTTCTTC TRBD1 TRBV5-1 many TRBJ2-1
CASSPTGYWYNEQFF TGTGCCAGCAGCCCCACTGGGTACTGGTACAATGAGCAGTTCTTC - TRBV14 - TRBJ2-1
CASSHSGSEQFF TGTGCCAGCAGCCATAGCGGGAGTGAGCAGTTCTTC TRBD2 TRBV7-9 few TRBJ2-1
CASSREDAGAGELFF TGCGCCAGCAGCCGAGAAGACGCGGGAGCCGGGGAGCTGTTTTTT TRBD2 TRBV4-1 few TRBJ2-2
CASRTGGLNEKLFF TGTGCCAGCAGGACAGGGGGGTTAAATGAAAAACTGTTTTTT TRBD1 TRBV12-3/TRBV12-4 - TRBJ1-4
CSVLWDRANEQYF TGCAGCGTGTTATGGGACAGGGCCAACGAGCAGTACTTC TRBD1 TRBV29-1 many TRBJ2-7
CSVEKGAFEQYF TGCAGCGTTGAGAAGGGGGCGTTCGAGCAGTACTTC TRBD1 TRBV29-1 - TRBJ2-7
CASSPPAGTSTNTGELFF TGCGCCAGCAGCCCACCTGCTGGGACTAGCACGAACACCGGGGAGCTGTTTTTT TRBD2 TRBV5-1 few TRBJ2-2
CASSPKGYSTGELFF TGTGCCAGCAGCCCGAAGGGATACAGCACCGGGGAGCTGTTTTTT - TRBV7-2 - TRBJ2-2
CSVEGEGASYEQYF TGCAGCGTTGAAGGGGAGGGGGCCTCCTACGAGCAGTACTTC - TRBV29-1 - TRBJ2-7
CASGWGMNTEAFF TGTGCCTCGGGATGGGGCATGAACACTGAAGCTTTCTTT - TRBV2 few TRBJ1-1
CASSLFPVSGRAHEQFF TGTGCCAGCAGTTTATTCCCCGTTAGCGGGAGGGCCCATGAGCAGTTCTTC TRBD2 TRBV27 many TRBJ2-1
CASSPQTRSGEKLFF TGTGCCAGCAGTCCGCAGACTCGATCGGGAGAAAAACTGTTTTTT - TRBV28 - TRBJ1-4
CASSTMDRNIQYF TGTGCCAGCAGTACAATGGACAGAAACATTCAGTACTTC - TRBV28 - TRBJ2-4
CASSLKGFNSPLHF TGTGCCAGCAGTTTAAAGGGGTTTAATTCACCCCTCCACTTT - TRBV12-3/TRBV12-4 many TRBJ1-6
CASSVASASRGETQYF TGTGCCAGCAGCGTAGCTAGCGCCAGCCGGGGAGAGACCCAGTACTTC - TRBV9 - TRBJ2-5
CASSLAPSRPTDTQYF TGTGCCAGCAGCTTAGCGCCTAGCAGGCCCACAGATACGCAGTATTTT - TRBV7-9 - TRBJ2-3
CASSVALGRGTGELFF TGTGCCAGCAGCGTAGCTCTTGGGCGCGGCACCGGGGAGCTGTTTTTT - TRBV9 - TRBJ2-2
CAISGPGDDQPQHF TGTGCCATCAGTGGGCCGGGGGACGATCAGCCCCAGCATTTT - TRBV10-3 few TRBJ1-5
CASSLAGRYNEQFF TGTGCCAGCAGCTTAGCGGGTCGCTACAATGAGCAGTTCTTC - TRBV7-6 few TRBJ2-1
CASSLPRDNGNTIYF TGTGCCAGCAGTTTACCCCGGGACAATGGAAACACCATATATTTT - TRBV28 - TRBJ1-3
CASGGQGVHEQYF TGTGCCAGCGGGGGACAGGGGGTCCACGAGCAGTACTTC TRBD1 TRBV2 - TRBJ2-7
CAISSTGDFWGASYNEQFF TGTGCCATCAGTTCGACGGGGGACTTTTGGGGAGCCTCTTACAATGAGCAGTTCTTC - TRBV12-3/TRBV12-4 - TRBJ2-1
CASSAEMNTEAFF TGCGCCAGCAGCGCGGAGATGAACACTGAAGCTTTCTTT - TRBV5-1 many TRBJ1-1
CSATPGTGVDGYTF TGCAGTGCAACACCCGGGACAGGGGTCGACGGCTACACCTTC TRBD1 TRBV20-1 many TRBJ1-2
CASSPWGRTVSYEQYF TGTGCCAGCAGCCCCTGGGGAAGGACCGTTTCCTACGAGCAGTACTTC - TRBV5-5 few TRBJ2-7
CASSLAWASGRDTGELFF TGCGCCAGCAGCTTGGCCTGGGCTAGCGGCCGGGACACCGGGGAGCTGTTTTTT TRBD2 TRBV5-1 few TRBJ2-2
CASSGGRGSQETQYF TGCGCCAGCAGTGGCGGGCGGGGGAGCCAAGAGACCCAGTACTTC TRBD2 TRBV10-2 - TRBJ2-5
CASSYRGKGQKRMDTQYF TGTGCCAGCAGTTATAGAGGAAAAGGACAGAAAAGAATGGATACGCAGTATTTT - TRBV6-5 few TRBJ2-3
CASSYRQGEDYTF TGTGCCAGCAGTTACAGACAGGGGGAGGACTACACCTTC TRBD1 TRBV6-5 - TRBJ1-2
CASSRADTGELFF TGTGCCAGCAGCAGGGCTGACACCGGGGAGCTGTTTTTT - TRBV6-6 many TRBJ2-2
CSVETPWGAGGTDTQYF TGCAGCGTTGAAACCCCTTGGGGAGCGGGAGGAACAGATACGCAGTATTTT TRBD2 TRBV29-1 few TRBJ2-3
CASSFFGTDTGGANVLTF TGTGCCAGCAGTTTCTTCGGGACAGACACCGGCGGGGCCAACGTCCTGACTTTC TRBD1 TRBV12-3/TRBV12-4 few TRBJ2-6
CASNGGQLTDTQYF TGCGCCAGCAACGGAGGACAGCTTACAGATACGCAGTATTTT - TRBV10-1 - TRBJ2-3